This T cell receptor (beta chain) was identified during a study of cytomegalovirus exposure and HLA in healthy donors. This clone was seen a handful of times. J was trimmed by 4 bases and V by 2 bases; bases with no gene match: 4. CDR1 SGDLS and CDR2 YYNGEE come from the germline V gene. CDR3 length: 14 residues. Primers included in the PCR were 60 Vbeta and 13 Jbeta primers. Sequenced by immunoSEQ multiplex PCR; TCRdb stores in-frame clones only, minus some. This table has approximately 210,000 clones, 82% appearing once. The sequence was obtained from a man aged 40-55 years in good health and CMV-seropositive. Sequencing used PBMCs. This rearrangement joins TRBV9 to TRBJ1-1; 8 positions agree with TRBD1. CDR3 protein: CASSVGQELTEAFF. CDR3 DNA: TGTGCCAGCAGCGTGGGACAGGAACTCACTGAAGCTTTCTTT.